This T cell receptor (beta chain) is from a study of blood T cell repertoires in COVID-19. Study information: T cells, B-cell-depleted T cells, or PBMCs supplied cDNA or gDNA.

TCRdb's copy holds only in-frame clones and misses some; the assay was immunoSEQ multiplex PCR. The profile covers 200,000 or so clones, with 88% appearing a single time and just over 2.5% taken by the ten largest. Germline CDR1 and CDR2: SGHTA and FQGTGA. The CDR3 extends over 14 amino acids. The ends were cut back, 3 bases at V and 3 bases at J, with 12 bases in the middle. All enrollees were about 18 to 100 years old and from about 24 US areas. Cohort placement rested on clinical history that participants reported themselves. The sequenced sample was PBMCs or T cells enriched from blood (not recorded which). The rearrangement uses TRBV7-3 and TRBJ2-7; weak D call: TRBD2 (5 bases). The source is a woman in her thirties who had recovered from COVID-19. CDR3 DNA sequence: TGTGCCAGCAGCTTGTTGGGGAGAGACTACGAGCAGTACTTC. Residues: CASSLLGRDYEQYF.